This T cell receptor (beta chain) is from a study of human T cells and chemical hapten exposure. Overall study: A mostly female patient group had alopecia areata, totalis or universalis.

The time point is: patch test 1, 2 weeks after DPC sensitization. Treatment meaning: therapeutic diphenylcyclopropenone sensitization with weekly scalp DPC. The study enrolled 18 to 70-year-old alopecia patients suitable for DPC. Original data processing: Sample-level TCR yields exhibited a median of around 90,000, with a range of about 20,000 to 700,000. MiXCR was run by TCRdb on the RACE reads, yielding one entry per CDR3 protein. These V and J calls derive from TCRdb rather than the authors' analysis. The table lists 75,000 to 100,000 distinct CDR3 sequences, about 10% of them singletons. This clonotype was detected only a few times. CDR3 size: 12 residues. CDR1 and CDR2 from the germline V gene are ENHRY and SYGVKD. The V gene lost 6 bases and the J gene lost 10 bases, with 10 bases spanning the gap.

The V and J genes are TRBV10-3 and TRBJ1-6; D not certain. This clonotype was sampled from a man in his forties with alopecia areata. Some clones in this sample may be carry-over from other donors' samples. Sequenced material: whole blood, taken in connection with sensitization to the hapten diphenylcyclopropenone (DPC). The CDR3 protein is CAIRNMESPLHF. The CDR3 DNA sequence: TGTGCCATCAGGAACATGGAGTCACCCCTCCACTTT.